The 19 T cell receptor beta chains below all came from one sample that was sequenced in a study of memory CD4+ T cells and cytomegalovirus serostatus. Sequencing used immunoSEQ multiplex PCR; TCRdb keeps in-frame clones, though not all of them. In the table there are tens of thousands of clones, roughly 82% of which are singletons. The sort gate was single viable CD3+CD4+CD8-CD45RO+ cells for memory CD4+ T cells. Sequenced input: memory CD4+ T cells from blood. The receptors derive from an adult in good health and CMV-seronegative.

The rearrangement uses TRBV28 and TRBJ2-3, with 10 bases identical to TRBD2. V trimming: 5 bases; J trimming: 4 bases; junction bases outside the gene matches: 9. Germline CDR1 MDHEN, CDR2 SYDVKM. The CDR3 has 16 residues. DNA of the CDR3: TGTGCCAGCAGTCCCCGCGTAGCGGGGGGACCAGATACGCAGTATTTT. Translated: CASSPRVAGGPDTQYF. The full variable domain, its missing parts supplied by reference TRBV28 and TRBJ2-3, is DVKVTQSSRYLVKRTGEKVFLECVQDMDHENMFWYRQDPGLGLRLIYFSYDVKMKEKGDIPEGYSVSREKKERFSLILESASTNQTSMYLCASSPRVAGGPDTQYFGPGTRLTVL.

The chain employs TRBV5-1 and TRBJ2-3; D unresolved. Germline V gene data show CDR1 as SGHRS and CDR2 as YFSETQ. The V and J ends lost 1 base and 2 bases respectively, with 8 bases between them. This CDR3 comprises 14 residues. The CDR3 coding sequence is TGCGCCAGCAGCTTGACCGGGTTCACAGATACGCAGTATTTT. Encoded protein: CASSLTGFTDTQYF.

The chain recombines TRBV6-1 with TRBJ2-3; TRBD2 matches 13 bases. Losses at the gene ends were 6 bases for V and 4 bases for J; bases not matched to a gene: 4. Germline values: CDR1 MNHNS, CDR2 SASEGT. CDR3 length: 15 residues. This chain's CDR3 is CASRTGLAGPDTQYF. DNA of the CDR3: TGTGCCAGCAGGACGGGACTAGCGGGGCCAGATACGCAGTATTTT.

This clone appeared a few times. The gene calls are TRBV9 and TRBJ2-1, with D maybe TRBD1 (5 bases). The CDR3 is 16 amino acids. Germline CDR1 SGDLS, CDR2 YYNGEE. Trimming stripped 0 bases from V and 6 bases from J, with 16 bases between. CDR3 region: CASSVGGPRGFNEQFF. The DNA for the CDR3 is TGTGCCAGCAGCGTAGGGGGTCCAAGGGGATTCAATGAGCAGTTCTTC. The full variable domain, its missing parts supplied by reference TRBV9 and TRBJ2-1, is DSGVTQTPKHLITATGQRVTLRCSPRSGDLSVYWYQQSLDQGLQFLIQYYNGEERAKGNILERFSAQQFPDLHSELNLSSLELGDSALYFCASSVGGPRGFNEQFFGPGTRLTVL.

This sequence joins TRBV30 and TRBJ1-2; TRBD1 matches 9 bases. The CDR3 is 16 amino acids. The V gene's germline CDR1 is GTSNPN and CDR2 SVGIG (reference sequence). Trimming at V came to 2 bases and at J to 5 bases, leaving 12 bases not matched to a gene. The CDR3 sequence: CAWSRRAQGAAYGYTF. The CDR3 DNA sequence: TGTGCCTGGAGTAGGAGGGCACAGGGGGCCGCGTATGGCTACACCTTC.

This clone was seen just once. The V and J genes are TRBV2 and TRBJ2-1; D call uncertain. Per germline, CDR1 SNHLY and CDR2 FYNNEI. V shed 6 bases and J shed 7 bases, with 13 bases lying between them. The CDR3 has 13 residues. In nucleotides, the CDR3 is TGTGCCAGCAGCCTTGATATTCAGAATGAGCAGTTCTTC. Residues: CASSLDIQNEQFF.

The chain links TRBV25-1 to TRBJ2-7; D uncertain. V was pared by 0 bases and J by 3 bases, with 0 bases between. This CDR3 comprises 11 residues. Germline CDR1 MGHDK, CDR2 SYGVNS. The CDR3 DNA reads as TGTGCCAGCAGTGAATACTACGAGCAGTACTTC. This encodes CASSEYYEQYF.

The chain couples TRBV29-1 to TRBJ2-5, with D unresolved. V lost 8 bases to trimming and J lost 5 bases, with 24 bases between them. Germline-derived CDR1 and CDR2 are SQVTM and ANQGSEA. The CDR3 loop spans 15 amino acids. In DNA, the CDR3 is TGCAGCACCGCCCCAACGTCCGAAATGTGGGAGACCCAGTACTTC. This gives the protein CSTAPTSEMWETQYF.

Only a few counts were recorded for this clone. This chain uses TRBV5-1 with TRBJ2-3, with D tentatively TRBD1 (6 bases). This CDR3 contains 16 residues. The V end lost 5 bases, the J end lost 3 bases, and 19 bases lay between the germline ends. Per germline, CDR1 SGHRS and CDR2 YFSETQ. In nucleotides, the CDR3 is TGCGCCAGCAGAACGGCCGCAGGGGTTGGGACAGATACGCAGTATTTT. The encoded protein is CASRTAAGVGTDTQYF. The full variable domain, completed using reference TRBV5-1 and TRBJ2-3, is KAGVTQTPRYLIKTRGQQVTLSCSPISGHRSVSWYQQTPGQGLQFLFEYFSETQRNKGNFPGRFSGRQFSNSRSEMNVSTLELGDSALYLCASRTAAGVGTDTQYFGPGTRLTVL.

The genes are TRBV4-1 and TRBJ2-3, with 8 bases lining up with TRBD1. The CDR3 is 17 amino acids. Germline V CDR1 and CDR2: MGHRA, YSYEKL. The V and J ends lost 0 bases and 3 bases, in that order; junction bases with no gene match: 8. The CDR3 DNA reads TGCGCCAGCAGCCAAGATGGGACAGGATCTAAAACAGATACGCAGTATTTT. It is translated as CASSQDGTGSKTDTQYF.

The chain couples TRBV28 to TRBJ1-1; D is unresolved. Germline CDR1 and CDR2: MDHEN and SYDVKM. Trimming took 2 bases from V and 1 from J, leaving 20 bases between them. This CDR3 region has 18 residues. In nucleotides, the CDR3 is TGTGCCAGCAGTTTAAGGTTAGCGAGCCGAATTAGGAACACTGAAGCTTTCTTT. Its protein product is CASSLRLASRIRNTEAFF.

The rearrangement uses TRBV4-2 and TRBJ1-2, with D possibly matching TRBD1 (5 bases). V shed 0 bases and J shed 12 bases, with 14 bases lying between them. The CDR3 extends over 13 amino acids. CDR1 LGHNA and CDR2 YNFKEQ come from the germline V gene. CDR3 region: CASSQDNRPIDTF. The DNA of the CDR3 is TGTGCCAGCAGCCAAGATAACAGGCCCATTGACACCTTC.

The V call is TRBV6-6, the J call TRBJ2-5; TRBD1 or TRBD2 may be the D gene (5 bases each). There are 14 residues in the CDR3. Trimming pared 8 bases from V and 7 bases from J, leaving 20 bases between. Germline CDR1 MNHNY, CDR2 SVGAGI (reference sequence). The CDR3 loop reads CASAPQGPGGTQYF. CDR3 sequence (DNA): TGTGCCAGCGCCCCCCAAGGGCCTGGGGGGACCCAGTACTTC.

Regarding this clone: Its ends do not fully match the called genes, so a read error is possible. This sequence joins TRBV7-7 and TRBJ2-1; D ambiguous. The CDR3 sequence is 15 residues long. CDR1 and CDR2 from the germline V gene are SSHAT and FNYEAQ (reference sequence). The CDR3 bases are TGTGCTAGCAGCTTGGAGCGTGAGGCCTACAATGAGCAGTTCTTC. It yields the protein CASSLEREAYNEQFF.

Points on this clone: The germline gene is not matched at one end of the junction; a read error may be the cause. The chain is built from TRBV7-6 and TRBJ2-5; D remains ambiguous. CDR1 SGHVS and CDR2 FNYEAQ come from the germline V gene. The CDR3 runs 11 residues. CDR3 DNA: TGTGCGAGCAGGTACCAAGAGACCCAGTACTTC. Residues: CASRYQETQYF.

This chain links TRBV5-1 with TRBJ2-3; TRBD1 matches at 9 bases. The germline V gene has CDR1 SGHRS and CDR2 YFSETQ. The CDR3 is 11 amino acids. V gave up 4 bases and J gave up 14 bases; unmatched junction bases: 5. The CDR3 here is CASSDGTGLYF. In nucleotides, the CDR3 is TGCGCCAGCAGCGATGGGACAGGGCTGTATTTT.

This clone was seen once. The chain uses TRBV28 and TRBJ1-5; TRBD1 might be the D (5 bases). The germline CDR1 and CDR2 sequences are MDHEN and SYDVKM. The CDR3 length is 14 residues. V was pared by 8 bases and J by 4 bases, with 15 bases between. The CDR3 DNA follows: TGTGCCAGCCTCCAGGGTGGTAGGAATCAGCCCCAGCATTTT. As protein: CASLQGGRNQPQHF.

The chain recombines TRBV30 with TRBJ1-5, with 8 bases matching TRBD1. The CDR3 is made up of 15 amino acids. CDR1 is GTSNPN and CDR2 is SVGIG in the germline V gene (reference sequence). The trim removed 2 bases at V and 0 bases at J, leaving 3 bases unmatched. CDR3 sequence: CAWSRTGNSNQPQHF. DNA for the CDR3: TGTGCCTGGAGTCGGACAGGGAATAGCAATCAGCCCCAGCATTTT.

The chain uses TRBV9 and TRBJ2-1; 16 positions agree with TRBD2. The CDR3 length is 18 residues. The ends lost 4 bases at V and 1 base at J; junction bases unmatched: 5. CDR1 and CDR2 from the germline V gene are SGDLS and YYNGEE. Here the CDR3 DNA reads TGTGCCAGCAGCTTGGGACTAGCGGGGGGGCCGTCCTACAATGAGCAGTTCTTC. Translating it yields CASSLGLAGGPSYNEQFF. The whole variable domain, filled in from reference TRBV9 and TRBJ2-1, reads DSGVTQTPKHLITATGQRVTLRCSPRSGDLSVYWYQQSLDQGLQFLIQYYNGEERAKGNILERFSAQQFPDLHSELNLSSLELGDSALYFCASSLGLAGGPSYNEQFFGPGTRLTVL.